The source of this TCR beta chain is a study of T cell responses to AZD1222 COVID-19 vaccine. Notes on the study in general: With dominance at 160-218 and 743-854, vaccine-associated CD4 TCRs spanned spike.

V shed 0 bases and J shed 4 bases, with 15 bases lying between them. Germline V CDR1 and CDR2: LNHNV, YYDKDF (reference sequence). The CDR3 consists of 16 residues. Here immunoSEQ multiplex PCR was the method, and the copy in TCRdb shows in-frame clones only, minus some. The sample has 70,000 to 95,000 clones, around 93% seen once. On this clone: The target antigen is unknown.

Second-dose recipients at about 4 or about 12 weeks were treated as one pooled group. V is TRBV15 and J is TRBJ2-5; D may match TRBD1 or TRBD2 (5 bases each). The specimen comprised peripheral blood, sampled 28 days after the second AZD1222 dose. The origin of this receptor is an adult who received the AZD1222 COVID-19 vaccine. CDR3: CATSRDGGRGVETQYF. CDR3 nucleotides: TGTGCCACCAGCAGAGATGGGGGAAGGGGCGTAGAGACCCAGTACTTC.